Below, one TCR beta chain is given with its context. It has no known antigen specificity. Nothing much larger sits one base from this clone, and base qualities are not available. This specimen comes from a study of T cells in placental villitis. About the investigation overall: Two control placentae came from preterm deliveries but showed no significant pathology on examination. Placental TCR-beta repertoires were compared across villitis of unknown etiology, gestational-age-matched unaffected controls, and infectious villitis in order to test an allograft-versus-infection hypothesis.

TCR-beta CDR3 regions were amplified from genomic DNA with the immunoSEQ v4 bias-controlled multiplex PCR assay, run blinded to group allocation. Reference gene primers were added alongside TCR-beta primers to estimate nucleated cell and T cell quantities per sample. Sequencing of the libraries was performed on an Illumina MiSeq with a 100-cycle paired-end protocol. As for the original processing: The immunoSEQ Analyzer software was used to calculate diversity and richness, with richness measured by iChao1 and clonality based on Pielou evenness and Shannon diversity (range 0-1, where higher values mean less diversity). CDR3 amino acid sequences with V/J genes were queried against VDJdb for CMV, EBV and influenza A specificities using confidence 3 and substitution 2. TCR-beta amino acid clonotype overlap between villitis of unknown etiology, infectious villitis and control repertoires was assessed with the Morisita-Horn index. What TCRdb holds here is the immuneACCESS table cut down to in-frame rearrangements. Part of the clones is not present; checked against another copy, under half of the missing clones reflect an unresolved V gene, and the others are unexplained. V, J and clone size are taken as reported in that table, and D and trimming were inferred from the DNA itself. The sample records around 800 clones, roughly 89% of which are singletons. The ten biggest clones cover 11% of the sample.

Study-level results and caveats: Paraffin blocks contained small amounts of decidua, so some captured T cells, especially in controls, may have been decidual rather than villous infiltrates. CMV-specific clone frequencies were lower in villitis of unknown etiology than in infectious CMV cases (around 0.001 vs 0.01), and villitis of unknown etiology did not differ from controls on this measure. Bulk tissue sequencing could not distinguish helper, regulatory or cytotoxic T cells, nor maternal versus fetal T cells, and excluded gamma-delta receptors. Villitis of unknown etiology placentae showed higher clonality than controls (median roughly 0.054 versus 0.0055, p=0.0025), indicating clonal expansion.

More than 9 control placentae without villitis were matched to the villitis of unknown etiology cases by gestational age at delivery. After delivery, placentae were collected and subjected to gross and histological evaluation prior to the selection of archival tissue. Five 10-micron scrolls were cut from each FFPE block, and DNA was then isolated using the AllPrep DNA/RNA FFPE Tissue kit. NanoDrop was used to check DNA concentration and purity, while a Bioanalyzer was used to assess RNA quality. The clonotype was recovered from a human donor in good health; the placental T cells may come from both mother and fetus. Specimen: placental tissue containing maternal and fetal cells.

CDR3 loop: CASSLSWVGELFF. The nucleotide sequence is given as TGTGCCAGCAGTTTATCTTGGGTCGGGGAGCTGTTTTTT. The chain is assembled from TRBV27 and TRBJ2-2; a confident D gene designation cannot be given. CDR1 MNHEY and CDR2 SMNVEV were looked up in the germline V gene (reference sequence). V loses 0 bases, J loses 7 bases, and the germline ends lie 6 bases apart. There are 13 amino acids in the CDR3, from cysteine to phenylalanine inclusive. This entry keeps only the CDR3 DNA: 39 bases, framed from base 1.